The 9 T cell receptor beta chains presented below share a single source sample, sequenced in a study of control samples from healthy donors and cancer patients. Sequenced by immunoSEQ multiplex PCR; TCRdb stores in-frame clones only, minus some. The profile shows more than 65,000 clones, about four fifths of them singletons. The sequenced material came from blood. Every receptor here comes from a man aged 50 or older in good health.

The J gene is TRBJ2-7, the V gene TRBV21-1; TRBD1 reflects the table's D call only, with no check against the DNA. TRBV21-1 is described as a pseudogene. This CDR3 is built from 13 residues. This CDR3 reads CASSKLQGYEQYF. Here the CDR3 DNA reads TGTGCCAGCAGCAAGCTACAGGGCTACGAGCAGTACTTC.

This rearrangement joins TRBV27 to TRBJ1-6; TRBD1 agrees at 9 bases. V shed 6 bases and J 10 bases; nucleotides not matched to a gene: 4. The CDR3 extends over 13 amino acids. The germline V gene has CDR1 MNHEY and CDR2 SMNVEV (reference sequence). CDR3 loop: CASRWTGDSPLHF. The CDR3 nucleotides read TGTGCCAGCAGGTGGACAGGGGACTCACCCCTCCACTTT.

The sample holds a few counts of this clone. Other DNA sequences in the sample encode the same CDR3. CDR3 in amino acids: CAISPGGGNGQPQHF. In DNA form, the CDR3 reads TGTGCCATCAGTCCAGGGGGGGGGAACGGGCAGCCCCAGCATTTT. The rearrangement uses TRBV10-3 and TRBJ1-5; 7 nucleotides line up with TRBD1. This CDR3 spans 15 amino acids. Germline V gene lookup returns CDR1 ENHRY and CDR2 SYGVKD. J gave up 7 bases and V 5 bases, and 11 bases lay outside the gene matches.

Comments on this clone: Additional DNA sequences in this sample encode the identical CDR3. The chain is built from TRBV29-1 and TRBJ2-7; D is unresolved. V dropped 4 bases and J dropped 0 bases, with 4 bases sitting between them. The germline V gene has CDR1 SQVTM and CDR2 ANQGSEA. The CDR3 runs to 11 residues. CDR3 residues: CSVGHSYEQYF. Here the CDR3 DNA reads TGCAGCGTTGGACACTCCTACGAGCAGTACTTC.

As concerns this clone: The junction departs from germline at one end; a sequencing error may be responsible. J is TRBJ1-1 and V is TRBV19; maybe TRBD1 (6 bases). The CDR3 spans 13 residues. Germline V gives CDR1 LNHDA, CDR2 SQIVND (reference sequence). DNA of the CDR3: TGTGCCAGTAGTATAGACCGGGACACTGAAACTTTCTTT. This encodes CASSIDRDTETFF.

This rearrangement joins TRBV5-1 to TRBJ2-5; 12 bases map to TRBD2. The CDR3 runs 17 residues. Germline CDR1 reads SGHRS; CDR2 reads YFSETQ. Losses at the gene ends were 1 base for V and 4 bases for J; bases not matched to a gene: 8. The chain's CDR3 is CASSLSPSGRGGETQYF. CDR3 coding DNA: TGCGCCAGCAGCTTGAGTCCTAGCGGGAGGGGTGGAGAGACCCAGTACTTC.

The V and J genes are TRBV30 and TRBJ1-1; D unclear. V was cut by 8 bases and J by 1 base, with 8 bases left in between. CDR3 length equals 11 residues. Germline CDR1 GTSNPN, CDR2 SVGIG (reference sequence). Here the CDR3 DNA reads TGTGCCACCCGGTGGAACACTGAAGCTTTCTTT. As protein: CATRWNTEAFF.

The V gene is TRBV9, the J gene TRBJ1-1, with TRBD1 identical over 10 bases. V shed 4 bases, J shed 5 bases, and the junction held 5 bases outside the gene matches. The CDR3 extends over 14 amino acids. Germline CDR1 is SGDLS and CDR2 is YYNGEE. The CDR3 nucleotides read TGTGCCAGCAGCCTGGGACAGGGGTTGACTGAAGCTTTCTTT. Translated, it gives CASSLGQGLTEAFF.

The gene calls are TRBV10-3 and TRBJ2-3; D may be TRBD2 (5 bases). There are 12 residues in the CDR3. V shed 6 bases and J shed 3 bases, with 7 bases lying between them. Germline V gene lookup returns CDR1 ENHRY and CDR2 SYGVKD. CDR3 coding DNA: TGTGCCATCAGCGGGGATACAGATACGCAGTATTTT. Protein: CAISGDTDTQYF.